The 6 T cell receptor beta chains below were found in one sample sequenced in a study of beta chain features in type 1 diabetes. General study findings and limits: Shorter TCRB CDR3s, moderately but significantly so, marked every one of the four CD4+ subsets in Type 1 diabetes patients.

These TCRs are of unknown antigen specificity. TCRB transcripts that were expressed got sequenced, as all of the isolated RNA had been reverse transcribed. Only in-frame clones appear in the TCRdb table, and some are missing; sequencing was by immunoSEQ multiplex PCR. In the table there are roughly 150,000 clones, roughly 65% of which are singletons. Input material: naive CD4+ T cells from blood. These TCRs come from a man aged 25 to 40 with type 1 diabetes.

The CDR3 region has the DNA TGTGCCAGCAGCTTTACGGGGCCCGGGGAGACCCAGTACTTC. Its protein product is CASSFTGPGETQYF. The chain employs TRBV7-2 and TRBJ2-5; TRBD1 or TRBD2 may be the D gene (5 bases each). Germline CDR1 is SGHTA and CDR2 is FQGNSA. V was shortened by 3 bases and J by 5 bases, with 13 bases between the two germline ends. The CDR3 consists of 14 residues.

The CDR3 bases are TGCAGCGTTCGATTGGGAAATAATGAAAAACTGTTTTTT. As protein: CSVRLGNNEKLFF. This rearrangement joins TRBV29-1 to TRBJ1-4; D gene ambiguous. Germline V gene data show CDR1 as SQVTM and CDR2 as ANQGSEA. V gave up 5 bases and J gave up 4 bases, with 11 bases separating them. The CDR3 has 13 amino acids.

The chain joins TRBV7-2 to TRBJ2-2, with 15 bases identical to TRBD2. The length of the CDR3 is 18 residues. Germline CDR1 reads SGHTA; CDR2 reads FQGNSA. V gave up 5 bases and J gave up 4 bases; unmatched junction bases: 8. CDR3 in amino acids: CASSTFPGLAGGTGELFF. The CDR3 DNA reads TGTGCCAGCAGCACTTTCCCGGGACTAGCGGGGGGCACCGGGGAGCTGTTTTTT.

The J gene is TRBJ2-7, the V gene TRBV20-1; D is uncertain. Germline-derived CDR1 and CDR2 are DFQATT and SNEGSKA (reference sequence). V was shortened by 5 bases and J by 4 bases, with 9 bases between the two germline ends. CDR3 length equals 11 residues. The CDR3 DNA follows: TGCAGTGCTCAGGCTTTATACGAGCAGTACTTC. Amino acid sequence: CSAQALYEQYF.

V and J are TRBV7-2 and TRBJ2-5; D tentatively fits TRBD1 or TRBD2 (6 bases each). Germline values: CDR1 SGHTA, CDR2 FQGNSA. The ends were cut back, 5 bases at V and 2 bases at J, with 15 bases in the middle. The CDR3 consists of 15 residues. CDR3 loop: CASSQTSGAQETQYF. The CDR3 region has the DNA TGTGCCAGCAGCCAGACGTCGGGGGCACAAGAGACCCAGTACTTC.

This chain links TRBV9 with TRBJ2-1, with D maybe TRBD1 (5 bases). Trimming took 0 bases from V and 2 from J, leaving 9 bases between them. Germline lookup yields CDR1 SGDLS and CDR2 YYNGEE. This CDR3 spans 15 amino acids. The CDR3 DNA reads TGTGCCAGCAGCGTAGAACAGGATACCTACAATGAGCAGTTCTTC. Translation: CASSVEQDTYNEQFF. The full variable domain, with the rest looked up from reference TRBV9 and TRBJ2-1, is DSGVTQTPKHLITATGQRVTLRCSPRSGDLSVYWYQQSLDQGLQFLIQYYNGEERAKGNILERFSAQQFPDLHSELNLSSLELGDSALYFCASSVEQDTYNEQFFGPGTRLTVL.